The rows below give T cell receptor beta chains drawn from one sample of a study of cytomegalovirus exposure and HLA in healthy donors. The assay was immunoSEQ multiplex PCR, and TCRdb's table has in-frame clones only and misses some. The sample holds more than 200,000 clones; about 88% are singletons and the top ten take 9.5% to 15%. Sample: PBMCs. These receptors all stem from a man younger than 30 in good health and CMV-seropositive. CDR3s leave out the opening cysteine and the closing phenylalanine or tryptophan.

CDR3: ASSLEAGMNTEAF; V: TRBV5-1
CDR3: ASSQRQGYEQY; V: TRBV4-3
CDR3: ASMGGNYGYT; V: TRBV30
CDR3: ASGLAGTREY; V: TRBV12-5
CDR3: ASSLGTGLNEQF; V: TRBV7-9
CDR3: ASNPTGGYYGYT; V: TRBV25-1
CDR3: ASSFHRSFWLIIWEQY; V: TRBV27
CDR3: SVEGRDSLTRGSYNEQF; V: TRBV29-1
CDR3: ASSKGPYPPDTQY; V: TRBV21-1
CDR3: SVARPAGGPDTYEQY; V: TRBV29-1
CDR3: SARKQETQY; V: TRBV20-1